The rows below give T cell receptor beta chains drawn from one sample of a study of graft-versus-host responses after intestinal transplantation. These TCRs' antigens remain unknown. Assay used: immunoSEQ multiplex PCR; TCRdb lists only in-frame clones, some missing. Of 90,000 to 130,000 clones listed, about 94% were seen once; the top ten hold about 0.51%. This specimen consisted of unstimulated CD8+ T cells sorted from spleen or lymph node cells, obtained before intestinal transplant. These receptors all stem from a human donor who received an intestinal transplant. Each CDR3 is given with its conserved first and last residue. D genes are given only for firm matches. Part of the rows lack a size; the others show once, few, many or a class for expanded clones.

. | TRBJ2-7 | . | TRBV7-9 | CASSLMSYEQYF | TGTGCCAGCAGCTTAATGTCTTACGAGCAGTACTTC
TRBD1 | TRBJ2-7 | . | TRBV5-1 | CASSSEGDRYYEQYF | TGCGCCAGCAGCTCGGAAGGGGACAGGTACTACGAGCAGTACTTC
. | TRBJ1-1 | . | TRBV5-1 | CASSLGWGGNTEAFF | TGCGCCAGCAGCTTGGGGTGGGGCGGGAACACTGAAGCTTTCTTT
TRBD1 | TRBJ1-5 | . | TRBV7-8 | CASSLRQGSQPQHF | TGTGCCAGCAGCTTAAGACAGGGCAGCCAGCCCCAGCATTTT
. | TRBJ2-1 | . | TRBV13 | CASSRRSISDEQFF | TGTGCCAGCAGCCGGCGGAGTATCTCGGATGAGCAGTTCTTC
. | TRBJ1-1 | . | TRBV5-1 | CASSLSGVNTEAFF | TGCGCCAGCAGCTTATCAGGGGTGAACACTGAAGCTTTCTTT
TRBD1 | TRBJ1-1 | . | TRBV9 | CASSVVGQVNTEAFF | TGTGCCAGCAGCGTAGTTGGACAGGTGAACACTGAAGCTTTCTTT
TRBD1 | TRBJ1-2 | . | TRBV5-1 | CASSPTIGTVDYGYTF | TGCGCCAGCAGCCCTACAATCGGGACAGTGGACTATGGCTACACCTTC
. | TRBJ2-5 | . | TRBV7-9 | CASSLTSSPETQYF | TGTGCCAGCAGCTTAACTAGCTCCCCAGAGACCCAGTACTTC
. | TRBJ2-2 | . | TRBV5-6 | CASSLFSEGTGELFF | TGTGCCAGCAGCTTGTTCAGCGAGGGCACCGGGGAGCTGTTTTTT
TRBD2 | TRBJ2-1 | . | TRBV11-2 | CVSSLGPPLFGGALNEQFF | TGTGTCAGCAGCTTAGGCCCCCCCCTTTTCGGGGGGGCTCTCAATGAGCAGTTCTTC
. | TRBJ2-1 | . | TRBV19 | CASSIPASEQFF | TGTGCCAGTAGTATCCCAGCGTCTGAGCAGTTCTTC
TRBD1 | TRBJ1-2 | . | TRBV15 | CATSRDLGQGSYGYTF | TGTGCCACCAGCAGAGATCTGGGACAGGGGAGCTATGGCTACACCTTC
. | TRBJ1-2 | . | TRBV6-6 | CASSYRQGPGYTF | TGTGCCAGCAGTTACAGGCAGGGCCCAGGCTACACCTTC
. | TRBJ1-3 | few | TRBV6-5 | CARPDGGGNTIYF | TGTGCCAGGCCGGACGGCGGAGGAAACACCATATATTTT
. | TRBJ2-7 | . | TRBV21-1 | CASMIIGDWAEANYEQYF | TGTGCCAGCATGATAATTGGGGATTGGGCGGAGGCCAACTACGAGCAGTACTTC
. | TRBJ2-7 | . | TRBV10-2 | CASSEEQLGEQYF | TGCGCCAGCAGTGAGGAGCAACTTGGGGAGCAGTACTTC
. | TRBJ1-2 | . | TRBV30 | CAWATYTPNGYTF | TGTGCCTGGGCGACATATACACCGAATGGCTACACCTTC
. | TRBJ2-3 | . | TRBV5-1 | CAKTRRVRITQYF | TGCGCCAAGACCCGCCGGGTCCGTATAACGCAGTATTTT
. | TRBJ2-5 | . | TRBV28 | CASQIQQETQYF | TGTGCCAGCCAGATACAGCAAGAGACCCAGTACTTC
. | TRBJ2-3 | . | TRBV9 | CASSVYGGGPDTQYF | TGTGCCAGCAGCGTTTATGGCGGGGGCCCAGATACGCAGTATTTT
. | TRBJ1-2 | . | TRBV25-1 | CASSLGYGYTF | TGTGCCAGCAGTTTAGGCTATGGCTACACCTTC
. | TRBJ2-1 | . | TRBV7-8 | CAIEGGYNEQFF | TGTGCCATCGAGGGTGGGTACAATGAGCAGTTCTTC
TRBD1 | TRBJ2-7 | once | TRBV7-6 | CASSGQVGEQYF | TGTGCCAGCAGCGGACAGGTCGGCGAGCAGTACTTC
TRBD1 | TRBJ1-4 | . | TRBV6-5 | CASSTTGSIEKLFF | TGTGCCAGCAGCACGACAGGGTCGATTGAAAAACTGTTTTTT
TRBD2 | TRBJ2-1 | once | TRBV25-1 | CASSDYRREVYNEQFF | TGTGCCAGCAGTGACTATCGGCGGGAGGTCTACAATGAGCAGTTCTTC
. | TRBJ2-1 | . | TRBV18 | CASSPTFGAPGYNEQFF | TGTGCCAGCTCACCCACTTTCGGAGCGCCGGGGTACAATGAGCAGTTCTTC
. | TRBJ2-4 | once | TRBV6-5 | CASSYSRGLAKNIQYF | TGTGCCAGCAGTTACTCTCGGGGTCTAGCCAAAAACATTCAGTACTTC
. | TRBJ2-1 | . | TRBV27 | CASSPGGGARNEQFF | TGTGCCAGCAGCCCTGGAGGGGGGGCGAGGAATGAGCAGTTCTTC
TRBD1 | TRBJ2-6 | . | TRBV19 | CASQGAVGGANVLTF | TGTGCCTCCCAGGGGGCTGTTGGTGGGGCCAACGTCCTGACTTTC
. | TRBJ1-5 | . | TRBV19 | CASTDYSNQPQHF | TGTGCCAGTACGGATTATAGCAATCAGCCCCAGCATTTT
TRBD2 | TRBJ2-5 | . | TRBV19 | CASSIGVTSPQETQYF | TGTGCCAGTAGTATAGGTGTGACTAGCCCCCAAGAGACCCAGTACTTC
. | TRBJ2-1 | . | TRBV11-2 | CASSLEAPLQFF | TGTGCCAGCAGCTTAGAGGCTCCGTTGCAGTTCTTC
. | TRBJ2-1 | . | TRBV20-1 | CSARRYEQFF | TGCAGTGCGCGGAGGTATGAGCAGTTCTTC
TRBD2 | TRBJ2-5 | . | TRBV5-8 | CASSWGLAGTQYF | TGTGCCAGCAGCTGGGGACTAGCGGGGACCCAGTACTTC
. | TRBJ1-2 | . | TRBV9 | CASSVGSQKSF | TGTGCCAGCAGCGTAGGATCCCAGAAGTCCTTC
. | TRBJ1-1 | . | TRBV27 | CASTASGTSGTEAFF | TGTGCCAGCACCGCCTCCGGGACTTCGGGGACTGAAGCTTTCTTT
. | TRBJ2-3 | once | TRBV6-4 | CASSDLLSHTQYF | TGTGCCAGCAGTGACCTCCTTAGCCATACGCAGTATTTT
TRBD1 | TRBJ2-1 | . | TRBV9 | CASSPTGKRYNEQFF | TGTGCCAGCAGCCCGACAGGGAAAAGATACAATGAGCAGTTCTTC
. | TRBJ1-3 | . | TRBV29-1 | CSVVLPGEGNTIYF | TGCAGCGTTGTCCTCCCAGGCGAGGGAAACACCATATATTTT
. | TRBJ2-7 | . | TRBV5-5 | CASSIRPGQNYEQYF | TGTGCCAGCAGCATCAGACCGGGACAAAACTACGAGCAGTACTTC
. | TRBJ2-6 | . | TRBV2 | CASSGTSGANVLTF | TGTGCCAGCAGTGGGACCTCTGGGGCCAACGTCCTGACTTTC
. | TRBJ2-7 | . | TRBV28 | CASSTRQAQYEQYF | TGTGCCAGCAGTACCCGACAGGCACAATACGAGCAGTACTTC
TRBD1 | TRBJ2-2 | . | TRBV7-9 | CASSQLNRGRAGELFF | TGTGCCAGCAGCCAGCTAAACAGGGGGCGCGCCGGGGAGCTGTTTTTT
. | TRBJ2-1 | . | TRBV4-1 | CASSQDWGSGYNEQFF | TGCGCCAGCAGCCAAGATTGGGGGAGCGGCTACAATGAGCAGTTCTTC
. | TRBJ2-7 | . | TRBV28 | CASSGQSSYEQYF | TGTGCCAGCAGCGGACAGAGCTCCTACGAGCAGTACTTC
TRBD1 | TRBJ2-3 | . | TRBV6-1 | CASSEHPTGALTDTQYF | TGTGCCAGCAGTGAACATCCTACAGGGGCCCTCACAGATACGCAGTATTTT